Listed here are 22 T cell receptor beta chains from one sample, sequenced in a study of shared clonotypes between healthy human individuals. Sequenced by immunoSEQ multiplex PCR; TCRdb stores in-frame clones only, minus some. The table includes 2 million to 2.5 million clones, just over 90% detected once. CD45RO-negative cells were positively selected for CCR7, leaving out terminally differentiated effector memory CD45RA+ cells. Material for sequencing was naive CD8+ T cells from PBMCs. These receptors all stem from a man between 18 and 35 years old in good health. Some clones in this sample may be carry-over from other donors' samples.

The DNA of the CDR3 is TGTGCCAGCAGTTTAAATCCGGGTATTGCCTACGAGCAGTACTTC. It specifies CASSLNPGIAYEQYF. The chain links TRBV27 to TRBJ2-7, with no clear D. Germline assignment: CDR1 MNHEY and CDR2 SMNVEV (reference sequence). The CDR3 is 15 amino acids. V lost 2 bases and J lost 2, with 13 bases in between.

The V gene is TRBV7-8, the J gene TRBJ1-2; D not certain. Per the germline V gene, CDR1 is SGHVS and CDR2 is FQNEAQ. V lost 6 bases to trimming and J lost 8 bases, with 19 bases between them. This CDR3 comprises 14 residues. CDR3 bases: TGTGCCAGCAGTGCGGACGGCCGGACCCTAGGCTACACCTTC. Translating it yields CASSADGRTLGYTF.

The J gene is TRBJ2-3, the V gene TRBV7-6, with a possible D match to TRBD2 (6 bases). Trimming removed 5 bases from V and 2 bases from J, with 14 bases in between. CDR1 and CDR2 (germline): SGHVS, FNYEAQ. The CDR3 runs to 15 residues. The CDR3 loop is CASSRPGGVTDTQYF. As DNA, the CDR3 is TGTGCCAGCAGCCGACCGGGCGGGGTCACAGATACGCAGTATTTT.

Worth noting for this clone: Other DNA sequences within the sample encode an identical CDR3. The gene calls are TRBV7-2 and TRBJ2-7; D call uncertain. Germline loops: CDR1 SGHTA, CDR2 FQGNSA. Trimming left V 2 bases short and J 3 bases short, with 5 bases between. The CDR3 has 12 residues. For the CDR3, the DNA is TGTGCCAGCAGCTTAAGAGGCTACGAGCAGTACTTC. Protein product: CASSLRGYEQYF.

Concerning this clone: This sample also contains other DNA sequences that code for the same CDR3. The chain employs TRBV6-6 and TRBJ1-1; D uncertain. This CDR3 comprises 13 residues. The V gene lost 1 base and the J gene lost 1 base, with 4 bases spanning the gap. In germline, CDR1 is MNHNY, CDR2 SVGAGI (reference sequence). The CDR3 reads CASSYLGNTEAFF. DNA of the CDR3: TGTGCCAGCAGTTACTTGGGGAACACTGAAGCTTTCTTT.

The chain is built from TRBV27 and TRBJ2-2; no firm D call. The CDR3 totals 16 residues. V was pared by 5 bases and J by 0 bases, with 13 bases between. The germline V gene encodes CDR1 MNHEY and CDR2 SMNVEV (reference sequence). For the CDR3, the DNA is TGTGCCAGCAGTCCAGCAGAATTCGCGAACACCGGGGAGCTGTTTTTT. This encodes CASSPAEFANTGELFF.

CDR3 residues: CASSTWGGQREGSYNEQFF. CDR3 sequence (DNA): TGTGCCAGCAGCACCTGGGGGGGGCAGCGGGAGGGCTCCTACAATGAGCAGTTCTTC. This chain connects TRBV7-9 to TRBJ2-1, with 10 bases matching TRBD2. CDR3 length: 19 residues. Per germline, CDR1 SEHNR and CDR2 FQNEAQ (reference sequence). After removal of 5 bases from V and 0 bases from J, the junction contained 13 bases not matched to a gene. The full variable domain, completed using reference TRBV7-9 and TRBJ2-1, is DTGVSQNPRHKITKRGQNVTFRCDPISEHNRLYWYRQTLGQGPEFLTYFQNEAQLEKSRLLSDRFSAERPKGSFSTLEIQRTEQGDSAMYLCASSTWGGQREGSYNEQFFGPGTRLTVL.

This chain joins TRBV27 and TRBJ2-7, with 9 bases lining up with TRBD1. CDR3 length: 13 amino acids. In germline, CDR1 is MNHEY, CDR2 SMNVEV (reference sequence). Trimming removed 6 bases from V and 4 bases from J; junction bases left unmatched: 4. CDR3 protein: CASRDRGEYEQYF. For the CDR3, the DNA is TGTGCCAGCAGAGACAGGGGGGAATACGAGCAGTACTTC.

The count of this clone is one. The chain couples TRBV7-8 to TRBJ2-7; D is tentatively TRBD1 or TRBD2 (5 bases each). Germline CDR1 is SGHVS and CDR2 is FQNEAQ. CDR3 length equals 15 residues. V lost 4 bases, J lost 2 bases, and 15 bases lay in between. The CDR3 DNA reads TGTGCCAGCAGCTCCTTCGGGGACGGGGCCTACGAGCAGTACTTC. This gives the protein CASSSFGDGAYEQYF.

The V call is TRBV9, the J call TRBJ2-1, with TRBD1 as a possible D gene (6 bases). The CDR3 contains 12 residues. Per the germline V gene, CDR1 is SGDLS and CDR2 is YYNGEE. Trimming left V 4 bases short and J 8 bases short, with 10 bases between. CDR3 nucleotides: TGTGCCAGCAGCCTTGGGGGCGATGAGCAGTTCTTC. Translating it yields CASSLGGDEQFF.

The V gene is TRBV6-1, the J gene TRBJ2-2, with D uncertain. This CDR3 is 13 amino acids long. Trimming pared 2 bases from V and 10 bases from J, leaving 11 bases between. Germline lookup yields CDR1 MNHNS and CDR2 SASEGT. CDR3 bases: TGTGCCAGCAGTGAATTGGTTTCCGTGGAGCTGTTTTTT. Its protein product is CASSELVSVELFF.

The chain uses TRBV19 and TRBJ1-5, with D possibly being TRBD1 (6 bases). The CDR3 sequence is 13 residues long. The germline V and J ends were trimmed by 8 bases and 2 bases, with 10 bases remaining between them. The germline CDR1 and CDR2 sequences are LNHDA and SQIVND (reference sequence). DNA of the CDR3: TGTGCCAGTTGGGCAGGGGGCAATCAGCCCCAGCATTTT. It specifies CASWAGGNQPQHF.

This rearrangement joins TRBV5-1 to TRBJ1-1; tentatively, D is TRBD1 (5 bases). Trimming removed 3 bases from V and 4 bases from J, with 10 bases in between. The CDR3 totals 13 residues. The germline V gene has CDR1 SGHRS and CDR2 YFSETQ. The CDR3 coding sequence is TGCGCCAGCAGCTATCGGGGGGGCACTGAAGCTTTCTTT. It codes for CASSYRGGTEAFF.

The chain combines TRBV9 with TRBJ1-3; D gene uncertain. The CDR3 covers 15 residues. V dropped 3 bases and J dropped 0 bases, with 10 bases sitting between them. The germline gives CDR1 SGDLS, CDR2 YYNGEE. The CDR3 sequence is CASSEDTSSGNTIYF. The CDR3 DNA reads TGTGCCAGCAGCGAGGATACCTCCTCTGGAAACACCATATATTTT. Full variable domain (outside the CDR3, taken from reference TRBV9 and TRBJ1-3): DSGVTQTPKHLITATGQRVTLRCSPRSGDLSVYWYQQSLDQGLQFLIQYYNGEERAKGNILERFSAQQFPDLHSELNLSSLELGDSALYFCASSEDTSSGNTIYFGEGSWLTVV.

The rearrangement uses TRBV27 and TRBJ1-5; D is possibly TRBD1 (5 bases). The CDR3 contains 16 residues. V lost 0 bases, J lost 5 bases, and 14 bases lay in between. Germline CDR1 reads MNHEY; CDR2 reads SMNVEV (reference sequence). The chain's CDR3 is CASSLSPGSYDQPQHF. CDR3 nucleotides: TGTGCCAGCAGTTTATCCCCAGGGAGCTACGATCAGCCCCAGCATTTT.

The rearrangement uses TRBV15 and TRBJ2-1; 14 bases align to TRBD2. Germline V lookup: CDR1 LNHNV, CDR2 YYDKDF (reference sequence). Trimming at V came to 1 base and at J to 5 bases, leaving 4 bases not matched to a gene. The CDR3 length is 17 residues. The CDR3 bases are TGTGCCACCAGCAGAGGACTAGCGGGAGGGCCCCACAATGAGCAGTTCTTC. It codes for CATSRGLAGGPHNEQFF.

The chain has TRBV7-9 and TRBJ1-2, with 7 nucleotides matching TRBD1. CDR3 length: 15 amino acids. V shed 5 bases, J shed 6 bases, and the junction held 12 bases outside the gene matches. CDR1 SEHNR and CDR2 FQNEAQ come from the germline V gene (reference sequence). CDR3 residues: CASSTTGIVTHGYTF. CDR3 DNA: TGTGCCAGCAGCACGACAGGGATCGTTACGCATGGCTACACCTTC.

This chain links TRBV5-4 with TRBJ2-1, with a tentative D call TRBD2 (6 bases). CDR3 length: 15 amino acids. Germline CDR1 is SGHNT and CDR2 is YYREEE (reference sequence). V was pared by 6 bases and J by 1 base, with 14 bases between. The CDR3 nucleotides are TGTGCCAGCAAAGACCCGGGGGTTTCCTACAATGAGCAGTTCTTC. Encoded protein: CASKDPGVSYNEQFF.

This clone appeared a single time. This specimen includes other DNA sequences encoding the same CDR3. The chain carries TRBV7-6 and TRBJ2-7; D not resolved. With 0 bases removed from V and 2 bases from J, the gap between germline ends came to 5 bases. Germline V gives CDR1 SGHVS, CDR2 FNYEAQ. This CDR3 has 13 amino acids. CDR3 sequence: CASSLAGTYEQYF. The CDR3 nucleotides read TGTGCCAGCAGCTTAGCGGGAACCTACGAGCAGTACTTC.

This clone came up a few times. This chain joins TRBV19 and TRBJ2-7, with TRBD2 as a possible D gene (6 bases). CDR3 length: 14 residues. CDR1 is LNHDA, CDR2 SQIVND, per germline (reference sequence). V was pared by 2 bases and J by 3 bases, with 11 bases between. The CDR3 here is CASSITGVGYEQYF. The DNA of the CDR3 is TGTGCCAGTAGTATAACGGGAGTCGGCTACGAGCAGTACTTC.

This rearrangement joins TRBV5-4 to TRBJ2-7; unclear D gene. CDR1 and CDR2 from the germline V gene are SGHNT and YYREEE (reference sequence). Trimming shortened V by 4 bases and J by 7 bases, and 15 bases separated the two germline ends. The CDR3 spans 13 residues. CDR3 residues: CASSAWSSGEQYF. CDR3 in DNA: TGTGCCAGCAGCGCCTGGAGCTCTGGGGAGCAGTACTTC. Supplemented by reference TRBV5-4 and TRBJ2-7, the full variable domain reads ETGVTQSPTHLIKTRGQQVTLRCSSQSGHNTVSWYQQALGQGPQFIFQYYREEENGRGNFPPRFSGLQFPNYSSELNVNALELDDSALYLCASSAWSSGEQYFGPGTRLTVT.

The chain couples TRBV5-4 to TRBJ1-2, with 7 bases aligning to TRBD1. The V gene's germline CDR1 is SGHNT and CDR2 YYREEE (reference sequence). Losses at the gene ends were 2 bases for V and 6 bases for J; bases not matched to a gene: 7. CDR3 size: 14 residues. The CDR3 region is CASSFDRVFDGYTF. For the CDR3, the DNA is TGTGCCAGCAGCTTTGACAGGGTCTTTGATGGCTACACCTTC.